This is a list of T cell receptor beta chains from one sample in a study of blood T cell repertoires in COVID-19. The table came from immunoSEQ multiplex PCR; TCRdb's copy has only in-frame clones and leaves some out. This sample yields roughly 300,000 clones, of which approximately 90% are seen a single time; about 2.3% belongs to the top ten. Sequenced: PBMCs or T cells enriched from blood (not recorded which). All receptors come from a woman aged 35 to 49 with acute COVID-19. Both conserved end residues are part of each CDR3. Each record gives: D gene, V gene, J gene, clone size, CDR3 DNA, CDR3 protein. A D gene is named only where the DNA matches it firmly. Not all rows give a size; the values are once, few, many and, for expanded clones, a class.

d_call: NA; v_call: TRBV21-1; j_call: TRBJ2-1; clone_size: once; cdr3_nt: TGTGCCAGCAGCAAAAGAGCGGTGGACAATGAGCAGTTCTTC; cdr3_aa: CASSKRAVDNEQFF
d_call: NA; v_call: TRBV14; j_call: TRBJ1-1; clone_size: once; cdr3_nt: TGTGCCAGCAGCTTCCGCCAGGGGAACACTGAAGCTTTCTTT; cdr3_aa: CASSFRQGNTEAFF
d_call: NA; v_call: TRBV19; j_call: TRBJ1-2; clone_size: NA; cdr3_nt: TGTGCCAGTAGTATTGCAGGGGCTCACTATGGCTACACCTTC; cdr3_aa: CASSIAGAHYGYTF
d_call: TRBD2; v_call: TRBV3-1/TRBV3-2; j_call: TRBJ2-4; clone_size: NA; cdr3_nt: TGTGCCAGCAGCCGCCTCGGGGGGGACATTCAGTACTTC; cdr3_aa: CASSRLGGDIQYF
d_call: TRBD2; v_call: TRBV24-1; j_call: TRBJ2-3; clone_size: once; cdr3_nt: TGTGCCACCAGTGCGGGCGGGAGGGGGGCCGATACGCAGTATTTT; cdr3_aa: CATSAGGRGADTQYF
d_call: NA; v_call: TRBV11-2; j_call: TRBJ1-4; clone_size: few; cdr3_nt: TGTGCCAGCAGCCCTTATTCTGGACAGCCTAATGAAAAACTGTTTTTT; cdr3_aa: CASSPYSGQPNEKLFF
d_call: NA; v_call: TRBV21-1; j_call: TRBJ1-2; clone_size: NA; cdr3_nt: TGTGCCAGCAGCACCTCCCATGACAGGGGGCCTCATGGCTACACCTTC; cdr3_aa: CASSTSHDRGPHGYTF
d_call: TRBD1; v_call: TRBV7-9; j_call: TRBJ1-2; clone_size: NA; cdr3_nt: TGTGCCAGCAGTCGGGGCCGGGACAGGGGTGGAACTGGCTACACCTTC; cdr3_aa: CASSRGRDRGGTGYTF
d_call: TRBD2; v_call: TRBV7-2; j_call: TRBJ2-3; clone_size: NA; cdr3_nt: TGTGCCAGCAGCCCACGGACTAGCGGGGGGGCAGATACGCAGTATTTT; cdr3_aa: CASSPRTSGGADTQYF
d_call: NA; v_call: TRBV5-8; j_call: TRBJ1-2; clone_size: NA; cdr3_nt: TGTGCCAGCAGCTTCAGTCGATGGGGCGTCATCTATGGCTACACCTTC; cdr3_aa: CASSFSRWGVIYGYTF
d_call: NA; v_call: TRBV2; j_call: TRBJ1-4; clone_size: NA; cdr3_nt: TGTGCCAGCAGTACTACAGGGATACCTGAAAAACTGTTTTTT; cdr3_aa: CASSTTGIPEKLFF
d_call: NA; v_call: TRBV28; j_call: TRBJ1-3; clone_size: NA; cdr3_nt: TGTGCCAGCAGTTTATCCGGGTTCCGTACTGGAAACACCATATATTTT; cdr3_aa: CASSLSGFRTGNTIYF
d_call: NA; v_call: TRBV19; j_call: TRBJ1-5; clone_size: NA; cdr3_nt: TGTGCCAGTACAGGGGCCTATAGCAATCAGCCCCAGCATTTT; cdr3_aa: CASTGAYSNQPQHF
d_call: TRBD1; v_call: TRBV7-2; j_call: TRBJ2-1; clone_size: NA; cdr3_nt: TGTGCCAGCAGAAGACAGGGGAGAGGGAATGAGCAGTTCTTC; cdr3_aa: CASRRQGRGNEQFF
d_call: TRBD2; v_call: TRBV19; j_call: TRBJ2-1; clone_size: NA; cdr3_nt: TGTGCCATAGGACTAGCGGGAATTAATGAGCAGTTCTTC; cdr3_aa: CAIGLAGINEQFF
d_call: NA; v_call: TRBV6-2/TRBV6-3; j_call: TRBJ1-4; clone_size: NA; cdr3_nt: TGTGCCAGCAGTTGGTCGGCGGCAACTAATGAAAAACTGTTTTTT; cdr3_aa: CASSWSAATNEKLFF
d_call: TRBD1; v_call: TRBV24-1; j_call: TRBJ1-2; clone_size: NA; cdr3_nt: TGTGCCACCAGTGATTTGGGGGCAGGGGGCAACTATGGCTACACCTTC; cdr3_aa: CATSDLGAGGNYGYTF
d_call: TRBD2; v_call: TRBV7-8; j_call: TRBJ2-2; clone_size: NA; cdr3_nt: TGTGCCAGCAGCTCCCGGAGGGTAGCGGGGCGGGGCAACACCGGGGAGCTGTTTTTT; cdr3_aa: CASSSRRVAGRGNTGELFF
d_call: NA; v_call: TRBV10-2; j_call: TRBJ1-6; clone_size: NA; cdr3_nt: TGCGCCAGCGTCATGGTCCGGGGTAATTCACCCCTCCACTTT; cdr3_aa: CASVMVRGNSPLHF
d_call: TRBD2; v_call: TRBV5-1; j_call: TRBJ2-3; clone_size: once; cdr3_nt: TGCGCCAGCAGCCAACCCGGGACTACCCTTGATACGCAGTATTTT; cdr3_aa: CASSQPGTTLDTQYF
d_call: TRBD1; v_call: TRBV13; j_call: TRBJ2-7; clone_size: medium-sized; cdr3_nt: TGTGCCAGCAGCCCGCCCAGGACAGGGACCCACGAGCAGTACTTC; cdr3_aa: CASSPPRTGTHEQYF
d_call: TRBD1; v_call: TRBV7-3; j_call: TRBJ2-3; clone_size: NA; cdr3_nt: TGTGCCAGCAGCCCAGGGGGACAGGGAGATACGCAGTATTTT; cdr3_aa: CASSPGGQGDTQYF
d_call: NA; v_call: TRBV7-2; j_call: TRBJ1-1; clone_size: NA; cdr3_nt: TGTGCCAGCAGCTTAGGCCGCCCGAGTGAAGCTTTCTTT; cdr3_aa: CASSLGRPSEAFF
d_call: TRBD1; v_call: TRBV5-5; j_call: TRBJ1-6; clone_size: NA; cdr3_nt: TGTGCCAGCAGCTTGGAGACAGGGGTAAATTCACCCCTCCACTTT; cdr3_aa: CASSLETGVNSPLHF
d_call: TRBD1; v_call: TRBV4-1; j_call: TRBJ2-3; clone_size: NA; cdr3_nt: TGCGCCAGCAGCCGGGGACAGGGCACGGCAGATACGCAGTATTTT; cdr3_aa: CASSRGQGTADTQYF
d_call: NA; v_call: TRBV7-2; j_call: TRBJ2-1; clone_size: NA; cdr3_nt: TGTGCCAGCAGCTTACCATCGAGGCTTTACGAGCAGTTCTTC; cdr3_aa: CASSLPSRLYEQFF
d_call: NA; v_call: TRBV12-3/TRBV12-4; j_call: TRBJ1-2; clone_size: NA; cdr3_nt: TGTGCCAGCAGACAACAGGAGCGTGGCTACACCTTC; cdr3_aa: CASRQQERGYTF
d_call: TRBD1; v_call: TRBV27; j_call: TRBJ1-1; clone_size: NA; cdr3_nt: TGTGCCAGCAGTTTCCTACAGGGGGCGAACACTGAAGCTTTCTTT; cdr3_aa: CASSFLQGANTEAFF
d_call: TRBD1; v_call: TRBV7-8; j_call: TRBJ1-1; clone_size: NA; cdr3_nt: TGTGCCAGCAGCTTAGTGGGACAGGCGGTCACTGAAGCTTTCTTT; cdr3_aa: CASSLVGQAVTEAFF
d_call: NA; v_call: TRBV2; j_call: TRBJ2-1; clone_size: NA; cdr3_nt: TGTGCCAGCAGTAATAGCGGCCACATATACAATGAGCAGTTCTTC; cdr3_aa: CASSNSGHIYNEQFF
d_call: NA; v_call: TRBV19; j_call: TRBJ1-1; clone_size: NA; cdr3_nt: TGTGCCAGTAGTCTATCAGGGAACAGGAACACTGAAGCTTTCTTT; cdr3_aa: CASSLSGNRNTEAFF
d_call: NA; v_call: TRBV10-3; j_call: TRBJ2-7; clone_size: once; cdr3_nt: TGTGCCAGCAAGCGACCCCTCGGCGACGAGCAGTACTTC; cdr3_aa: CASKRPLGDEQYF
d_call: TRBD1; v_call: TRBV2; j_call: TRBJ1-1; clone_size: NA; cdr3_nt: TGTGCCAGCAGTTCGACAGGGCGAGGGAAAGCTTTCTTT; cdr3_aa: CASSSTGRGKAFF
d_call: NA; v_call: TRBV29-1; j_call: TRBJ2-3; clone_size: NA; cdr3_nt: TGCAGCGTCCAAGGCGGAGATACGCAGTATTTT; cdr3_aa: CSVQGGDTQYF
d_call: TRBD1; v_call: TRBV19; j_call: TRBJ2-3; clone_size: NA; cdr3_nt: TGTGCCAGTAGTATTCGACAGGGTAGCACAGATACGCAGTATTTT; cdr3_aa: CASSIRQGSTDTQYF
d_call: NA; v_call: TRBV6-1; j_call: TRBJ1-2; clone_size: NA; cdr3_nt: TGTGCCAGCAGTGTCAGGGTAGCTAACTATGGCTACACCTTC; cdr3_aa: CASSVRVANYGYTF
d_call: TRBD2; v_call: TRBV30; j_call: TRBJ2-7; clone_size: NA; cdr3_nt: TGTGCCTGGAGCCCCCAAGCGGGGGCCTACGAGCAGTACTTC; cdr3_aa: CAWSPQAGAYEQYF
d_call: NA; v_call: TRBV5-1; j_call: TRBJ1-2; clone_size: NA; cdr3_nt: TGCGCCAGCAGCTTGGACAGGGTTCGAGGCTACACCTTC; cdr3_aa: CASSLDRVRGYTF
d_call: NA; v_call: TRBV7-9; j_call: TRBJ1-3; clone_size: NA; cdr3_nt: TGTGCCAGCAGCTTAGTGGTGACAGCCTCTGGAAACACCATATATTTT; cdr3_aa: CASSLVVTASGNTIYF
d_call: NA; v_call: TRBV7-8; j_call: TRBJ1-2; clone_size: NA; cdr3_nt: TGTGCCAGCAGCCAAGGGGGTGGAGGCTACACCTTC; cdr3_aa: CASSQGGGGYTF
d_call: TRBD1; v_call: TRBV7-9; j_call: TRBJ1-1; clone_size: NA; cdr3_nt: TGTGCCAGCAGTCGAGACAGGGGGCCTCTAGGCACTGAAGCTTTCTTT; cdr3_aa: CASSRDRGPLGTEAFF
d_call: NA; v_call: TRBV7-2; j_call: TRBJ2-7; clone_size: once; cdr3_nt: TGTGCCAGCAGCCGGGGTCCTTATGAGCAGTACTTC; cdr3_aa: CASSRGPYEQYF
d_call: NA; v_call: TRBV19; j_call: TRBJ2-2; clone_size: NA; cdr3_nt: TGTGCCAGTAGTATAGATCTATGGGGAGTTCCCGGGGAGCTGTTTTTT; cdr3_aa: CASSIDLWGVPGELFF
d_call: NA; v_call: TRBV24-1; j_call: TRBJ2-2; clone_size: NA; cdr3_nt: TGTGCCACCAGTGAGGCGGGACGCAATACCGGGGAGCTGTTTTTT; cdr3_aa: CATSEAGRNTGELFF
d_call: TRBD1; v_call: TRBV6-5; j_call: TRBJ2-1; clone_size: NA; cdr3_nt: TGTGCCACTCACAGGGGGAGCGGTGAGCAGTTCTTC; cdr3_aa: CATHRGSGEQFF
d_call: TRBD1; v_call: TRBV18; j_call: TRBJ1-2; clone_size: NA; cdr3_nt: TGTGCCAGCTCACTCTCCGGGACAGGGGGCGCGATCAACTATGGCTACACCTTC; cdr3_aa: CASSLSGTGGAINYGYTF